The source of this T cell receptor (beta chain) is a study of cytomegalovirus exposure and HLA in healthy donors. Study-wide results and caveats: Upon later analysis, TCR association rates were observed to vary by HLA locus, being highest for DRB1 and lowest for HLA-C. In a later analysis, CMV-associated beta chains were mostly HLA-associated, it appeared.

About this clone: The target antigen is unknown.

Primers included in the PCR were 60 Vbeta and 13 Jbeta primers. Clones were sequenced by immunoSEQ multiplex PCR, and TCRdb holds only the in-frame ones, with some missing. The sample table sets out over 200,000 clones. Nominally healthy donors were sampled, though unrecorded immune exposures were likely. The trim removed 3 bases at V and 5 bases at J, leaving 13 bases unmatched. The CDR3 extends over 16 amino acids. From germline, CDR1 is LNHNV and CDR2 YYDKDF (reference sequence). What was sequenced was PBMCs. The gene calls are TRBV15 and TRBJ2-7; TRBD2 aligns across 7 bases. The receptor was isolated from a young woman in good health and CMV-seropositive. The CDR3 loop is CATSSGWRRAGDEQYF. CDR3 DNA: TGTGCCACCAGCAGTGGCTGGCGGCGGGCGGGGGACGAGCAGTACTTC.